This T cell receptor beta chain was recorded in a study of regulatory T cells in long-lasting Graves disease. The V end lost 7 bases, the J end lost 1 base, and 22 bases lay between the germline ends. This CDR3 contains 16 residues. The V gene's germline CDR1 is GTSNPN and CDR2 SVGIG (reference sequence). This clonotype was recorded many times. To make TCR beta libraries, researchers used iRepertoire HTBI primers and Arm-PCR of CDR3 regions. TCRdb re-analysed the multiplex PCR reads in MiXCR, keeping a single row per CDR3 protein. The data contain about 420,000 distinct CDR3 sequences, roughly 15% of them singletons. Time point denoted: newly diagnosed GD, antithyroid drugs for less than 3 months. PBMC-derived RNA was used for the TCR library. These data were likewise used in another study, on T cells in Graves' hyperthyroidism and ophthalmopathy.

This sequence was found in a woman aged 18-30 years with Graves disease. The chain links TRBV30 to TRBJ1-1, with D tentatively TRBD1 (6 bases). Source: peripheral blood mononuclear cells (PBMCs), taken at new diagnosis, from a patient treated with antithyroid drugs. CDR3 in amino acids: CASRGGDGIRNTEAFF. The CDR3 DNA reads TGTGCCTCAAGGGGGGGGGATGGAATAAGGAACACTGAAGCTTTCTTT.